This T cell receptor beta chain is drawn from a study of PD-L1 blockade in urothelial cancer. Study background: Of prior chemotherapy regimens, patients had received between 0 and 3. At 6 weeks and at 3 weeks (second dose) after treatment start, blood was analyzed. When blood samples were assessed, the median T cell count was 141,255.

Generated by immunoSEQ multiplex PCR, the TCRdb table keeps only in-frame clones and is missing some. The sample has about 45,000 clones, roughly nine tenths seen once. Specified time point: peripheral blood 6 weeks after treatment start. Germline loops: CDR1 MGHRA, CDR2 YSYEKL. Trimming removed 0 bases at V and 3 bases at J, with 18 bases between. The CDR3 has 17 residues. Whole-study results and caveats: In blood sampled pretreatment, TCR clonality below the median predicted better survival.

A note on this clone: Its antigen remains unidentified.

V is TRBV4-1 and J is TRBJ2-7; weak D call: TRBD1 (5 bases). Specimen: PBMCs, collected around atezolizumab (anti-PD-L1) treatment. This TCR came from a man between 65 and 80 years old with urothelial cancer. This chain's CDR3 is CASSQEGMGLLGYEQYF. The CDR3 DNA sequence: TGCGCCAGCAGCCAAGAAGGAATGGGGCTCCTGGGCTACGAGCAGTACTTC.